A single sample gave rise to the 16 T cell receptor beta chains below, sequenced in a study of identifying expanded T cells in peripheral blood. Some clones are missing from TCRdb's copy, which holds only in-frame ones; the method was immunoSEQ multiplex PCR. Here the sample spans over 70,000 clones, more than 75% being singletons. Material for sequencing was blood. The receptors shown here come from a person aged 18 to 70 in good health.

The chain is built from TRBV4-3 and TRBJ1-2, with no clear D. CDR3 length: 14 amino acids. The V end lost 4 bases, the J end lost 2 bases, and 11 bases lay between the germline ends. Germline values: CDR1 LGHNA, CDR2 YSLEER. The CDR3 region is CASSPYAGNYGYTF. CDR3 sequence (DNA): TGCGCCAGCAGCCCTTACGCGGGGAACTATGGCTACACCTTC.

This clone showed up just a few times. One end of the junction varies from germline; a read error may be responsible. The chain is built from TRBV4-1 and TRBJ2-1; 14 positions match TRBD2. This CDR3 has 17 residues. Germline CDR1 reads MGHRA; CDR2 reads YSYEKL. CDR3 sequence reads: CASRQGGLAGASDEQFF. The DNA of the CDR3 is TGCGCCAGCAGACAAGGGGGACTAGCGGGGGCAAGCGATGAGCAGTTCTTC.

The CDR3 loop reads CASISSNSPLHF. CDR3 sequence (DNA): TGTGCCAGCATCAGTTCTAATTCACCCCTCCACTTT. The rearrangement links TRBV28 to TRBJ1-6, with D unresolved. Per germline, CDR1 MDHEN and CDR2 SYDVKM. The CDR3 is 12 residues long. Trimming pared 7 bases from V and 6 bases from J, leaving 7 bases between. The full variable domain, rest sourced from reference TRBV28 and TRBJ1-6, is DVKVTQSSRYLVKRTGEKVFLECVQDMDHENMFWYRQDPGLGLRLIYFSYDVKMKEKGDIPEGYSVSREKKERFSLILESASTNQTSMYLCASISSNSPLHFGNGTRLTVT.

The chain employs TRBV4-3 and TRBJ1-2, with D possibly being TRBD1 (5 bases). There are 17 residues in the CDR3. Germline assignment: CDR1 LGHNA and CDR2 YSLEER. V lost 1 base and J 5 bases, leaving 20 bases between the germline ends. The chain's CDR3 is CASSQAENYRQGYGYTF. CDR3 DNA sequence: TGCGCCAGCAGCCAAGCTGAGAACTACCGGCAGGGTTATGGCTACACCTTC.

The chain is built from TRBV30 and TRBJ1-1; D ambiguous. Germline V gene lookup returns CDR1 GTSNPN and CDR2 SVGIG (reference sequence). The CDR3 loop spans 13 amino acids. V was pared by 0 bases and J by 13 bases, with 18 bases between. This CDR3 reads CAWSVALSGSGFF. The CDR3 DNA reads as TGTGCCTGGAGTGTAGCCCTCTCCGGGAGTGGTTTCTTT. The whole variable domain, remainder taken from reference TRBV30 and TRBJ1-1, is SQTIHQWPATLVQPVGSPLSLECTVEGTSNPNLYWYRQAAGRGLQLLFYSVGIGQISSEVPQNLSASRPQDRQFILSSKKLLLSDSGFYLCAWSVALSGSGFFGQGTRLTVV.

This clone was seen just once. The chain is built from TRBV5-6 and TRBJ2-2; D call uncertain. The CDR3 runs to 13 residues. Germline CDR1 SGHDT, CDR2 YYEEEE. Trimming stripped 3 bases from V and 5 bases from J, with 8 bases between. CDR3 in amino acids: CASSSIRTGELFF. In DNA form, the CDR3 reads TGTGCCAGCAGCTCAATAAGAACCGGGGAGCTGTTTTTT.

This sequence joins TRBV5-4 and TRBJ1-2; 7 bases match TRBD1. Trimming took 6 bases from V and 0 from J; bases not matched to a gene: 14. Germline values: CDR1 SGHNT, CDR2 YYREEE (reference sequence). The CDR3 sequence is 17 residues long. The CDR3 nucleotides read TGTGCCAGCACCTTAGGGGGCAGGAACTCTGCTAACTATGGCTACACCTTC. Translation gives CASTLGGRNSANYGYTF. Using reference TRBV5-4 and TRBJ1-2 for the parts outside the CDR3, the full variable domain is ETGVTQSPTHLIKTRGQQVTLRCSSQSGHNTVSWYQQALGQGPQFIFQYYREEENGRGNFPPRFSGLQFPNYSSELNVNALELDDSALYLCASTLGGRNSANYGYTFGSGTRLTVV.

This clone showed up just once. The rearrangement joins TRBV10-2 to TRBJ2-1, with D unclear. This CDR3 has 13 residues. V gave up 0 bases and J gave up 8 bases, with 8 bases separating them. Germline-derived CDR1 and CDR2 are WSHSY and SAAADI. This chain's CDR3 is CASSESSRDEQFF. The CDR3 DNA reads TGCGCCAGCAGTGAGTCGAGCCGGGATGAGCAGTTCTTC.

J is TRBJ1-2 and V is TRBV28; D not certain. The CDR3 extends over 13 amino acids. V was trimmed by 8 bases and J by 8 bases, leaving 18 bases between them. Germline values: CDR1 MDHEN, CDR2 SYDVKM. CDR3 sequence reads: CASGSTPLLGYTF. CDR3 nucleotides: TGTGCCAGCGGGAGCACCCCGCTGTTAGGCTACACCTTC.

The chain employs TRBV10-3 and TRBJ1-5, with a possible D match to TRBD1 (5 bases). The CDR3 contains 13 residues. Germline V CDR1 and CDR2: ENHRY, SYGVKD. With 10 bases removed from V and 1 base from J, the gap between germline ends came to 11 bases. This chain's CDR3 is CATRDASNQPQHF. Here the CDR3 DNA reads TGTGCCACCCGGGACGCCAGCAATCAGCCCCAGCATTTT.

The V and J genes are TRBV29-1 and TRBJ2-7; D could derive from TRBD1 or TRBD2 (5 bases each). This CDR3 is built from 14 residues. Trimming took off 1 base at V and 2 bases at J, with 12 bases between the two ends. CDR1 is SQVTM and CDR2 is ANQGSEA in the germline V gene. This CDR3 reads CSVEGGTDAYEQYF. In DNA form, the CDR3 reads TGCAGCGTTGAAGGGGGGACGGACGCCTACGAGCAGTACTTC.

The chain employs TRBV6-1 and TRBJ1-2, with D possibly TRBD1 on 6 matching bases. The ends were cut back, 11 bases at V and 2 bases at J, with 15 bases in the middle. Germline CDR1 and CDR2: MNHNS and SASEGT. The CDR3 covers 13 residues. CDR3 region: CACQDSPNYGYTF. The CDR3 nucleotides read TGTGCCTGTCAGGACAGTCCCAACTATGGCTACACCTTC.

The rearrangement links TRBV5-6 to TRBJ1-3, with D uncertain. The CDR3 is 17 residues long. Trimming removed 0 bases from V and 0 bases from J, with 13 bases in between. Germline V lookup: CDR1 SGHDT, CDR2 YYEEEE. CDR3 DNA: TGTGCCAGCAGCTTGGGGAGTGGTCCTTACTCTGGAAACACCATATATTTT. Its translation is CASSLGSGPYSGNTIYF.

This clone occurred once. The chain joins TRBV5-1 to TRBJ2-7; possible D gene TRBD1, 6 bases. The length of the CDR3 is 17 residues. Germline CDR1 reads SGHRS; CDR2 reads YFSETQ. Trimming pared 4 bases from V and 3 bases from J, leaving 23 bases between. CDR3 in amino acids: CASSPRVATGSGYEQYF. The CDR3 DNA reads TGCGCCAGCAGCCCTCGCGTGGCTACAGGGTCCGGCTACGAGCAGTACTTC.

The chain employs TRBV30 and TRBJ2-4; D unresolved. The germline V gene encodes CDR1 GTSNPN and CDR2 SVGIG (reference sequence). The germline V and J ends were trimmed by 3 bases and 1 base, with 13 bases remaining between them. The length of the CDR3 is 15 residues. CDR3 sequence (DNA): TGTGCCTGGAGACGCACGAACGGGGCCAAAAACATTCAGTACTTC. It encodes CAWRRTNGAKNIQYF.

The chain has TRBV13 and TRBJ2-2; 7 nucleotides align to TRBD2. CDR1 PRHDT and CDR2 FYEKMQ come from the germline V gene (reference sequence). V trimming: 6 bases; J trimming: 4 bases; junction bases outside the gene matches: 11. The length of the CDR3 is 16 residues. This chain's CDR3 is CASSSDRDYLTGELFF. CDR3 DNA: TGTGCCAGCAGTTCCGACCGGGACTACCTCACCGGGGAGCTGTTTTTT.